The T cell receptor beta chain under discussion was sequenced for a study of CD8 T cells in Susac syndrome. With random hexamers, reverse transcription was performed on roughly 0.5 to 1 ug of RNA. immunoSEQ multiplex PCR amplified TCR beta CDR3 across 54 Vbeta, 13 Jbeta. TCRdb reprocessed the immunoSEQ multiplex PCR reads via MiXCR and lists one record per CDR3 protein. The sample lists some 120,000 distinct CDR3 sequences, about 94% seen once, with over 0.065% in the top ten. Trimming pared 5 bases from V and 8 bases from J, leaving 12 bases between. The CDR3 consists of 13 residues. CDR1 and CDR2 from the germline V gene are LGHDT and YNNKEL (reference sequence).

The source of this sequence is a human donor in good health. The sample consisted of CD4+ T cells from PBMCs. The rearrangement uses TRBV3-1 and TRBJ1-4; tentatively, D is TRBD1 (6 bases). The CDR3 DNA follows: TGTGCCAGCAGCTCGAGGGGGAGGGAAAAACTGTTTTTT. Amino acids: CASSSRGREKLFF.